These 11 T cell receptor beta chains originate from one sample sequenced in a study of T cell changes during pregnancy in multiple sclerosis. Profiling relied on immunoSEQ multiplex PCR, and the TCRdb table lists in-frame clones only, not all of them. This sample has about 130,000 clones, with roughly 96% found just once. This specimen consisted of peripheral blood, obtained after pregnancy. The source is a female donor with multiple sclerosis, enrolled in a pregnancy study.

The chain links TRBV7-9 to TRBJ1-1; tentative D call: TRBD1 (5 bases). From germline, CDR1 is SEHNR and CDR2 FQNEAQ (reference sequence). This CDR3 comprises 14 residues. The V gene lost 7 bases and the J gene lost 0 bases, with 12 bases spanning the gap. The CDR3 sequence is CASTPAGLNTEAFF. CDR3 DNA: TGTGCCAGCACTCCAGCGGGGCTGAACACTGAAGCTTTCTTT.

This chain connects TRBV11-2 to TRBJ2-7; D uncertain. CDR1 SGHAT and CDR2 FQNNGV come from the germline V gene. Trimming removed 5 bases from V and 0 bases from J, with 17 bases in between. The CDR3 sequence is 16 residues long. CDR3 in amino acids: CASSLPGGFSSYEQYF. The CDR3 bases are TGTGCCAGCAGCCTCCCCGGCGGCTTCAGCTCCTACGAGCAGTACTTC.

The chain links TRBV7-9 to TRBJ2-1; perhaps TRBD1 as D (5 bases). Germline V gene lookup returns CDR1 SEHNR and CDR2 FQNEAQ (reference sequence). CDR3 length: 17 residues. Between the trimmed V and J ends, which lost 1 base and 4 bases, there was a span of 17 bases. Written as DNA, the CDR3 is TGTGCCAGCAGCTTAGGGGGATTTGACAGCCGATACAATGAGCAGTTCTTC. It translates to CASSLGGFDSRYNEQFF.

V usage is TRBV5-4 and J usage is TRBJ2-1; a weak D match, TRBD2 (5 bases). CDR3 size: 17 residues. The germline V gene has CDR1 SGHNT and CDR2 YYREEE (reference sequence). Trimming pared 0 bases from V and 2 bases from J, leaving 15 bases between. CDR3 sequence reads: CASSLAGVAGPYNEQFF. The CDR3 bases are TGTGCCAGCAGCTTGGCCGGGGTGGCAGGCCCCTACAATGAGCAGTTCTTC.

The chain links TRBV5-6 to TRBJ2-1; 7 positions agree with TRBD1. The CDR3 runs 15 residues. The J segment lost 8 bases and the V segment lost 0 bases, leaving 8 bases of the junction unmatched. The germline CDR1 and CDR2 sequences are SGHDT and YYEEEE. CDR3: CASSLEQGRRDEQFF. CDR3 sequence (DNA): TGTGCCAGCAGCTTGGAACAGGGGCGCAGAGATGAGCAGTTCTTC.

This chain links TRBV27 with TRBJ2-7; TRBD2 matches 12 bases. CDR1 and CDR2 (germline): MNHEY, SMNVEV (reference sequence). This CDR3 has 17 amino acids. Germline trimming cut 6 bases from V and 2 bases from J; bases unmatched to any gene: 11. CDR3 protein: CASSTLRLAGVTYEQYF. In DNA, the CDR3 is TGTGCCAGCAGCACCCTGAGACTAGCGGGAGTCACCTACGAGCAGTACTTC.

Here the CDR3 DNA reads TGTGCCAGCAGCCAGAACGTCGGGGCCTACGAGCAGTACTTC. It yields the protein CASSQNVGAYEQYF. V and J are TRBV11-2 and TRBJ2-7; tentative D call: TRBD2 (5 bases). Germline CDR1 is SGHAT and CDR2 is FQNNGV. V gave up 5 bases and J gave up 2 bases, with 13 bases separating them. The length of the CDR3 is 14 residues.

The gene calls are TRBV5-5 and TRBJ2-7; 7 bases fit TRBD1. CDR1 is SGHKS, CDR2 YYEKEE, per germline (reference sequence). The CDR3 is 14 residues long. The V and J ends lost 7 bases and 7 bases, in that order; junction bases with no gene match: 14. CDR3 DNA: TGTGCCAGCGCCCCGAGAACAGGGGCATGGGAGCAGTACTTC. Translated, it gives CASAPRTGAWEQYF.

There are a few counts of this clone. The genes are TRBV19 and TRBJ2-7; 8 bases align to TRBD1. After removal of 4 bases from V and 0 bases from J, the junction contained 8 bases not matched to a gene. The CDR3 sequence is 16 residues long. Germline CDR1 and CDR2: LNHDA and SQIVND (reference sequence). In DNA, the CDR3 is TGTGCCAGTAGTACCGGACAGGGCTTAAGCTCCTACGAGCAGTACTTC. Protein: CASSTGQGLSSYEQYF.

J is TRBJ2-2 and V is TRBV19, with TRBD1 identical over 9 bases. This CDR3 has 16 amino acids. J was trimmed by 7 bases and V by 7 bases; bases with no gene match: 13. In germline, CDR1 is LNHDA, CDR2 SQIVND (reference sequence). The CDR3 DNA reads TGTGCCAGTATGGTCCCTTGGACAGGGGATGTCGGGGAGCTGTTTTTT. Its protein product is CASMVPWTGDVGELFF.

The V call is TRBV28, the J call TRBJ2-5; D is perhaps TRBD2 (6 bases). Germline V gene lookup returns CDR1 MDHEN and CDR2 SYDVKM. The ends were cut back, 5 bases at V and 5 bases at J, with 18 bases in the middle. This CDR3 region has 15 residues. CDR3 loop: CASSTYGGIGETQYF. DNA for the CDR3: TGTGCCAGCAGTACGTACGGGGGAATCGGGGAGACCCAGTACTTC.